The 6 T cell receptor beta chains presented below share a single source sample, sequenced in a study of T cell repertoires in cytomegalovirus infection. These receptors lack a known antigen. TCRdb used MiXCR to reprocess the reads, holding one entry per CDR3 protein. The table includes some 900,000 distinct CDR3 sequences, approximately 32% detected once. Here the sequenced sample was cultured CD8+ T cells from PBMCs, taken from culture after CMV antigen stimulation. These receptors came from a human donor in good health (CMV status not recorded). Some clones in this sample may be carry-over from other donors' samples.

This clonotype was detected a few times. The chain is built from TRBV14 and TRBJ1-4; tentative D call: TRBD1 (5 bases). From germline, CDR1 is SGHDN and CDR2 FVKESK. The CDR3 runs to 14 residues. V shed 1 base and J shed 6 bases, with 9 bases lying between them. CDR3 protein: CASSQGDADEKLFF. The CDR3 DNA is TGTGCCAGCAGCCAAGGGGACGCCGATGAAAAACTGTTTTTT. The full variable domain, its missing parts supplied by reference TRBV14 and TRBJ1-4, is EAGVTQFPSHSVIEKGQTVTLRCDPISGHDNLYWYRRVMGKEIKFLLHFVKESKQDESGMPNNRFLAERTGGTYSTLKVQPAELEDSGVYFCASSQGDADEKLFFGSGTQLSVL.

This clonotype occurred many times. The rearrangement uses TRBV6-1 and TRBJ2-1; D possibly matches TRBD1 or TRBD2 (6 bases each). Trimming pared 1 base from V and 3 bases from J, leaving 16 bases between. This CDR3 has 17 residues. Germline CDR1 and CDR2: MNHNS and SASEGT. CDR3 residues: CASSEGGAGILYNEQFF. The DNA for the CDR3 is TGTGCCAGCAGTGAAGGGGGGGCAGGGATCCTCTACAATGAGCAGTTCTTC.

This clonotype was picked up a small number of times. The CDR3 protein is CASSESWGENIQYF. The CDR3 DNA reads TGTGCCAGCAGTGAAAGTTGGGGCGAAAACATTCAGTACTTC. The V and J genes are TRBV6-1 and TRBJ2-4; TRBD1 might be the D (5 bases). V shed 2 bases and J shed 5 bases, with 10 bases lying between them. The CDR3 length is 14 residues. The germline CDR1 and CDR2 sequences are MNHNS and SASEGT.

The DNA for the CDR3 is TGTGCCAGCATGCCTTCTGCGCACAGGGGGATTTCACCCCTCCACTTT. Amino acid sequence: CASMPSAHRGISPLHF. The chain uses TRBV6-6 and TRBJ1-6, with 8 bases aligning to TRBD1. This CDR3 is built from 16 residues. After removal of 7 bases from V and 9 bases from J, the junction contained 14 bases not matched to a gene. CDR1 MNHNY and CDR2 SVGAGI come from the germline V gene (reference sequence).

V gene TRBV5-6 combines with J gene TRBJ2-2; no reliable D call. Trimming cost V 2 bases and J 0 bases, with 8 bases left between them. Per germline, CDR1 SGHDT and CDR2 YYEEEE. CDR3 length equals 15 residues. The CDR3 nucleotides read TGTGCCAGCAGCTTCCTGGACGCGAACACCGGGGAGCTGTTTTTT. Translating it yields CASSFLDANTGELFF.

There are many counts of this clonotype. The gene calls are TRBV7-2 and TRBJ1-1, with unresolved D. The CDR3 has 13 amino acids. V shed 9 bases and J shed 3 bases, with 14 bases lying between them. The germline gives CDR1 SGHTA, CDR2 FQGNSA. The CDR3 here is CASQNLGYTEAFF. For the CDR3, the DNA is TGTGCCAGTCAAAATCTGGGGTACACTGAAGCTTTCTTT.